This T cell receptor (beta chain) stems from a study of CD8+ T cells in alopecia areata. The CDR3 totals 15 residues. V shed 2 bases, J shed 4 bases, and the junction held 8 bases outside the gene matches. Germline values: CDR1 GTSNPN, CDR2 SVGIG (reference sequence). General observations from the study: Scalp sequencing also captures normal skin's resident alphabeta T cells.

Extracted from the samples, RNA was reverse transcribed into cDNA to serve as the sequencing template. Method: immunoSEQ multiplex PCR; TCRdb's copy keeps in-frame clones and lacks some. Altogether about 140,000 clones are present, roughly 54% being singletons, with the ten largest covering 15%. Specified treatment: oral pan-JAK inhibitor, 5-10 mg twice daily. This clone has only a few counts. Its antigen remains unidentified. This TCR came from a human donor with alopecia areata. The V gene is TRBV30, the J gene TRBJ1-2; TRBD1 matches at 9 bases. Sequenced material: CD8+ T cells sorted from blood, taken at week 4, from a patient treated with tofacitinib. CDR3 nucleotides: TGTGCCTGGAGTCCAGGGACAGGGATCCCCTATGGCTACACCTTC. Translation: CAWSPGTGIPYGYTF.